Following are 5 T cell receptor beta chains from one sample sequenced in a study of cytomegalovirus exposure and HLA in healthy donors (TCRdb year 2017). The library was generated by the immunoSEQ multiplex PCR assay. For the multiplex PCR, a mixture combining 60 forward primers for TCR Vbeta segments and 13 reverse primers for TCR Jbeta segments was used. Here the immuneACCESS table is served through TCRdb, limited to in-frame sequences with V and J called. Missing clones are a known gap in these copies; in checked studies unresolved V genes cover under half, and the rest lacks a known reason. This sample comprises some 130,000 clones, roughly 71% of them detected only once. Nearly 6% of the sample comes from the top ten. Input material: PBMCs. The receptors here all came from a woman in her 50s in good health and CMV-seropositive.

J is TRBJ1-3 and V is TRBV5-1, with 8 bases fitting TRBD1. Germline loops: CDR1 SGHRS, CDR2 YFSETQ. This CDR3 spans 15 amino acids. Unmatched junction bases numbered 2, after V lost 0 bases and J lost 3 bases. The CDR3 DNA reads as TGCGCCAGCAGCTTGGGTGGGACAGGTGGAAACACCATATATTTT. Translated, it gives CASSLGGTGGNTIYF.

The chain couples TRBV27 to TRBJ1-5; 7 bases agree with TRBD1. This CDR3 has 15 residues. The germline V gene has CDR1 MNHEY and CDR2 SMNVEV (reference sequence). J gave up 5 bases and V 3 bases, and 7 bases lay outside the gene matches. The CDR3 protein is CASSFDGTVDQPQHF. The DNA of the CDR3 is TGTGCCAGCAGTTTCGACGGGACAGTGGATCAGCCCCAGCATTTT.

The V and J genes are TRBV28 and TRBJ1-4, with TRBD1 identical over 7 bases. Germline CDR1 is MDHEN and CDR2 is SYDVKM. J gave up 5 bases and V 10 bases, and 10 bases lay outside the gene matches. This CDR3 has 14 amino acids. In DNA form, the CDR3 reads TGTGCCACGTCCTCGGGACAGTCGAATGAAAAACTGTTTTTT. Residues: CATSSGQSNEKLFF.

CDR3 sequence reads: CATSRDWGQGDGYTF. In DNA, the CDR3 is TGTGCCACCAGCAGAGATTGGGGACAGGGTGATGGCTACACCTTC. The gene calls are TRBV15 and TRBJ1-2; the match to TRBD1 covers 9 bases. The CDR3 is made up of 15 amino acids. The germline gives CDR1 LNHNV, CDR2 YYDKDF (reference sequence). The trim removed 0 bases at V and 6 bases at J, leaving 5 bases unmatched.

This sequence joins TRBV11-2 and TRBJ2-7; the D gene is possibly TRBD1 (6 bases). The CDR3 is made up of 13 amino acids. Per the germline V gene, CDR1 is SGHAT and CDR2 is FQNNGV. V dropped 3 bases and J dropped 2 bases, with 8 bases sitting between them. This chain's CDR3 is CASSFDRTYEQYF. The CDR3 region has the DNA TGTGCCAGCAGCTTCGACAGGACCTACGAGCAGTACTTC.